This entry lists 27 T cell receptor beta chains sequenced from one sample in a study of blood T cell repertoires in COVID-19. Some clones are missing from TCRdb's copy, which holds only in-frame ones; the method was immunoSEQ multiplex PCR. Among a few hundred thousand clones listed, approximately 80% were seen once. Sequencing was carried out using peripheral blood. The receptors derive from a human donor in a cohort sampled during active COVID-19.

This chain links TRBV5-5 with TRBJ1-5; D not resolved. The CDR3 extends over 15 amino acids. CDR1 and CDR2 from the germline V gene are SGHKS and YYEKEE (reference sequence). V was clipped by 1 base and J by 7 bases, with 15 bases between them. DNA of the CDR3: TGTGCCAGCAGCTTGCGATTTGAGGGTAGGCAGCCCCAGCATTTT. Encoded protein: CASSLRFEGRQPQHF. The complete variable domain, with remaining parts taken from reference TRBV5-5 and TRBJ1-5, reads DAGVTQSPTHLIKTRGQQVTLRCSPISGHKSVSWYQQVLGQGPQFIFQYYEKEERGRGNFPDRFSARQFPNYSSELNVNALLLGDSALYLCASSLRFEGRQPQHFGDGTRLSIL.

The genes are TRBV13 and TRBJ2-5; D might be TRBD1 (6 bases). V lost 6 bases, J lost 3 bases, and 14 bases lay in between. CDR1 and CDR2 from the germline V gene are PRHDT and FYEKMQ (reference sequence). The length of the CDR3 is 14 residues. CDR3 sequence (DNA): TGTGCCAGCAGGACCTCGACAGGAGAAGAGACCCAGTACTTC. Its protein is CASRTSTGEETQYF.

The chain employs TRBV2 and TRBJ2-2; maybe TRBD1 (5 bases). Germline V lookup: CDR1 SNHLY, CDR2 FYNNEI. CDR3 length equals 15 residues. Trimming pared 2 bases from V and 5 bases from J, leaving 12 bases between. CDR3 bases: TGTGCCAGCAGTGAATGGGGCCCTACTACCGGGGAGCTGTTTTTT. This gives the protein CASSEWGPTTGELFF.

V and J are TRBV12-5 and TRBJ1-5; tentatively, D is TRBD1 (6 bases). V lost 5 bases, J lost 6 bases, and 14 bases lay in between. Germline values: CDR1 LGHNT, CDR2 FRNRAP. The CDR3 loop spans 14 amino acids. The CDR3 is CASGGGQVFQPQHF. CDR3 coding DNA: TGTGCTAGTGGTGGGGGACAAGTTTTTCAGCCCCAGCATTTT.

This clone has a count of ten or more. The chain has TRBV7-8 and TRBJ2-7, with D tentatively TRBD2 (5 bases). The length of the CDR3 is 13 residues. Per the germline V gene, CDR1 is SGHVS and CDR2 is FQNEAQ. V was pared by 5 bases and J by 5 bases, with 13 bases between. The CDR3 reads CASSPPARDEQYF. CDR3 nucleotides: TGTGCCAGCAGCCCCCCCGCGAGGGACGAGCAGTACTTC.

This sequence joins TRBV28 and TRBJ1-5, with D unresolved. Trimming took off 7 bases at V and 3 bases at J, with 19 bases between the two ends. The germline V gene encodes CDR1 MDHEN and CDR2 SYDVKM. The CDR3 runs to 16 residues. In nucleotides, the CDR3 is TGTGCCAGCACCCCCATCCCCAGGCAGCTCAATCAGCCCCAGCATTTT. Translating it yields CASTPIPRQLNQPQHF.

The rearrangement links TRBV3-1 (or the pseudogene TRBV3-2) to TRBJ1-1; D not certain. CDR3 length equals 12 residues. V was clipped by 3 bases and J by 2 bases, with 4 bases between them. CDR1 is LGHDT and CDR2 is YNNKEL in the germline V gene (reference sequence). The CDR3 is CASSHTNTEAFF. CDR3 nucleotide sequence: TGTGCCAGCAGCCATACAAACACTGAAGCTTTCTTT.

This clone appeared a single time. This chain uses TRBV29-1 with TRBJ2-3; TRBD1 is a possible D gene (6 bases). V was trimmed by 2 bases and J by 6 bases, leaving 12 bases between them. Germline V CDR1 and CDR2: SQVTM, ANQGSEA. The CDR3 is 13 residues long. This CDR3 reads CSVEIQGTDTQYF. CDR3 in DNA: TGCAGCGTTGAAATTCAGGGGACGGATACGCAGTATTTT.

This clone has more than one count but fewer than ten. The CDR3 DNA sequence: TGTGCCAGTAGTGGCCGGGATGAAAAACTGTTTTTT. This sequence encodes CASSGRDEKLFF. The chain couples TRBV19 to TRBJ1-4; D remains ambiguous. V was clipped by 5 bases and J by 6 bases, with 7 bases between them. This CDR3 is 12 amino acids long. Germline V gives CDR1 LNHDA, CDR2 SQIVND (reference sequence).

V usage is TRBV21-1 and J usage is TRBJ1-6. TRBV21-1 counts as a pseudogene. The CDR3 consists of 16 residues. The CDR3 here is CASSLRVAIKSSPLHF. In nucleotides, the CDR3 is TGTGCCAGCAGCTTACGAGTCGCAATTAAGAGTTCACCCCTCCACTTT.

This clone was detected a few times. The CDR3 DNA reads TGTGCCAGCAGCCCCCGGGACAGGGAAAATGAAAAACTGTTTTTT. Translation: CASSPRDRENEKLFF. The chain has TRBV9 and TRBJ1-4; TRBD1 matches at 9 bases. The V gene end was trimmed by 4 bases and the J gene end by 5 bases; junction bases not matched to a gene: 6. Germline V gene data show CDR1 as SGDLS and CDR2 as YYNGEE. The CDR3 contains 15 residues.

The chain joins TRBV10-3 to TRBJ1-5, with D possibly being TRBD1 (5 bases). This CDR3 spans 13 amino acids. Germline CDR1 is ENHRY and CDR2 is SYGVKD. Deletions cut 9 bases from V and 6 bases from J, with 15 bases between. The CDR3 DNA reads TGTGCCATGGGCCTTGGGGCCGGTCAGCCCCAGCATTTT. Translation gives CAMGLGAGQPQHF.

This clone has only a few counts. The V call is TRBV7-8, the J call TRBJ2-2; D is undetermined. Germline V gives CDR1 SGHVS, CDR2 FQNEAQ. This CDR3 contains 15 residues. Trimming pared 2 bases from V and 5 bases from J, leaving 12 bases between. The DNA of the CDR3 is TGTGCCAGCAGCTTAACTTTAGCTCGGACCGGGGAGCTGTTTTTT. It specifies CASSLTLARTGELFF.

The chain employs TRBV3-1 (or the pseudogene TRBV3-2) and TRBJ1-4; maybe TRBD1 (5 bases). V was shortened by 2 bases and J by 5 bases, with 9 bases between the two germline ends. Germline V gene data show CDR1 as LGHDT and CDR2 as YNNKEL (reference sequence). The CDR3 is made up of 14 amino acids. The CDR3 here is CASSQRGGNEKLFF. The CDR3 nucleotides read TGTGCCAGCAGCCAAAGGGGAGGGAATGAAAAACTGTTTTTT.

The chain uses TRBV29-1 and TRBJ2-1; the match to TRBD2 covers 8 bases. V shed 6 bases and J 3 bases; nucleotides not matched to a gene: 4. The germline V gene encodes CDR1 SQVTM and CDR2 ANQGSEA. The CDR3 is 13 amino acids. The CDR3 spells CSVVREGYNEQFF. The DNA for the CDR3 is TGCAGCGTCGTCCGGGAGGGCTACAATGAGCAGTTCTTC.

This clone was recorded only once. CDR3 amino acids: CASRTGLAGSYEQYF. DNA for the CDR3: TGTGCCAGCAGAACGGGACTAGCGGGTTCCTACGAGCAGTACTTC. The chain uses TRBV6-5 and TRBJ2-7, with 12 bases matching TRBD2. Germline CDR1 and CDR2: MNHEY and SVGAGI. V lost 6 bases to trimming and J lost 1 base; unmatched junction nucleotides: 4. CDR3 length equals 15 residues.

This clone was found once. The chain combines TRBV2 with TRBJ2-3, with 10 bases matching TRBD2. The trim removed 1 base at V and 0 bases at J, leaving 7 bases unmatched. The CDR3 is 18 residues long. Looked up from germline, CDR1 is SNHLY and CDR2 is FYNNEI. The CDR3: CASSEESGGAPSTDTQYF. DNA for the CDR3: TGTGCCAGCAGTGAAGAGAGCGGGGGGGCCCCAAGCACAGATACGCAGTATTTT.

The rearrangement links TRBV6-2 or TRBV6-3 to TRBJ2-7; D ambiguous. Germline loops: CDR1 MNHEY, CDR2 SVGEGT. This CDR3 region has 16 residues. V dropped 1 base and J dropped 0 bases, with 13 bases sitting between them. CDR3 nucleotide sequence: TGTGCCAGCAGTTACTTGGGCAGTTTCCTCTCCTACGAGCAGTACTTC. Translated: CASSYLGSFLSYEQYF.

The chain carries TRBV6-2 or TRBV6-3 and TRBJ2-7; TRBD2 aligns across 10 bases. V lost 2 bases, J lost 4 bases, and 5 bases stayed unmatched. The CDR3 is 15 amino acids. CDR1 is MNHEY and CDR2 is SVGEGT in the germline V gene. The CDR3 sequence: CASSYPPGLAYEQYF. The CDR3 DNA sequence: TGTGCCAGCAGTTACCCTCCGGGACTAGCGTACGAGCAGTACTTC.

Turning to this clone: Germline and junction disagree at one end, which may indicate a read error. This chain joins TRBV5-1 and TRBJ2-1, with TRBD2 identical over 11 bases. The germline gives CDR1 SGHRS, CDR2 YFSETQ. The CDR3 runs 13 residues. The CDR3 here is CASSLISGGAVVF. The CDR3 coding sequence is TGCGCCAGCAGCTTGATTAGCGGGGGGGCCGTGGTCTTC.

The chain uses TRBV28 and TRBJ1-2, with D uncertain. The germline V gene has CDR1 MDHEN and CDR2 SYDVKM. V dropped 3 bases and J dropped 7 bases, with 15 bases sitting between them. The CDR3 sequence is 14 residues long. In nucleotides, the CDR3 is TGTGCCAGCAGTTTGGATCGGGGAGTTCGTGGCTACACCTTC. This gives the protein CASSLDRGVRGYTF.

This clone was found a few times. V is TRBV6-6 and J is TRBJ2-5, with unresolved D. The CDR3 spans 14 residues. Trimming took 6 bases from V and 5 from J, leaving 16 bases between them. Germline V gene data show CDR1 as MNHNY and CDR2 as SVGAGI (reference sequence). CDR3 protein: CASSPNQAGETQYF. For the CDR3, the DNA is TGTGCCAGCAGCCCTAATCAAGCTGGTGAGACCCAGTACTTC.

The chain combines TRBV5-1 with TRBJ2-7; 7 bases are shared with TRBD1. CDR3 size: 15 residues. Trimming took 4 bases from V and 3 from J; bases not matched to a gene: 10. Looked up from germline, CDR1 is SGHRS and CDR2 is YFSETQ. CDR3 in DNA: TGCGCCAGCAGCACATTACAGGGGATGGTCTACGAGCAGTACTTC. Amino acid sequence: CASSTLQGMVYEQYF.

The chain links TRBV7-9 to TRBJ1-4; D not certain. V was clipped by 4 bases and J by 6 bases, with 6 bases between them. Germline V gives CDR1 SEHNR, CDR2 FQNEAQ (reference sequence). CDR3 length: 12 amino acids. The CDR3 is CASSSGDEKLFF. The CDR3 nucleotides read TGTGCCAGCAGCTCCGGAGATGAAAAACTGTTTTTT.

V is TRBV3-1 (or the pseudogene TRBV3-2) and J is TRBJ1-1, with D perhaps TRBD1 (6 bases). CDR1 and CDR2 (germline): LGHDT, YNNKEL (reference sequence). This CDR3 contains 14 residues. The V end lost 5 bases, the J end lost 6 bases, and 16 bases lay between the germline ends. The CDR3 DNA follows: TGTGCCAGCAGCGACATCAGGGGTGGTTCTGAAGCTTTCTTT. This translates into CASSDIRGGSEAFF.

This clone was seen a few times. V and J are TRBV11-2 and TRBJ2-7, with D possibly being TRBD1 (5 bases). CDR1 SGHAT and CDR2 FQNNGV come from the germline V gene. This CDR3 spans 15 amino acids. V was shortened by 0 bases and J by 1 base, with 10 bases between the two germline ends. CDR3 DNA: TGTGCCAGCAGCTTAGAAAGACAGCTTTCCTACGAGCAGTACTTC. It is translated as CASSLERQLSYEQYF.

This clone was detected a few times. V is TRBV11-2 and J is TRBJ2-4; no clear D. V was cut by 0 bases and J by 0 bases, with 18 bases left in between. This CDR3 region has 19 residues. CDR1 and CDR2 from the germline V gene are SGHAT and FQNNGV. The CDR3 DNA follows: TGTGCCAGCAGCTTAGATCCGGAAAACAGCCTACTAGCCAAAAACATTCAGTACTTC. Protein sequence: CASSLDPENSLLAKNIQYF. Supplemented by reference TRBV11-2 and TRBJ2-4, the full variable domain reads EAGVAQSPRYKIIEKRQSVAFWCNPISGHATLYWYQQILGQGPKLLIQFQNNGVVDDSQLPKDRFSAERLKGVDSTLKIQPAKLEDSAVYLCASSLDPENSLLAKNIQYFGAGTRLSVL.